Following are 17 T cell receptor beta chains from one sample sequenced in a study of beta chain features in type 1 diabetes. All of the isolated RNA was reverse transcribed, so expressed TCRB transcripts were sequenced. Repertoires were generated with immunoSEQ multiplex PCR, while TCRdb's copy carries only in-frame clones and drops some. The sample shows approximately 140,000 clones, less than 10% of them seen only once. Sequenced: central memory CD4+ T cells from blood. These receptors were obtained from a woman aged 40 to 49 in good health.

This chain connects TRBV5-1 to TRBJ2-5, with 12 positions matching TRBD2. The J segment lost 2 bases and the V segment lost 0 bases, leaving 2 bases of the junction unmatched. The germline CDR1 and CDR2 sequences are SGHRS and YFSETQ. The CDR3 has 16 residues. CDR3 in DNA: TGCGCCAGCAGCTTGGGTGGACTAGCGGGGCAAGAGACCCAGTACTTC. Translation: CASSLGGLAGQETQYF.

The chain uses TRBV6-1 and TRBJ2-5; D perhaps matches TRBD1 (6 bases). Deletions cut 7 bases from V and 2 bases from J, with 11 bases between. The germline gives CDR1 MNHNS, CDR2 SASEGT. CDR3 size: 13 residues. CDR3 amino acids: CASTRTVQETQYF. DNA for the CDR3: TGTGCCAGCACCCGGACAGTTCAAGAGACCCAGTACTTC.

This clone has a handful of counts. The rearrangement links TRBV28 to TRBJ2-7; D uncertain. Trimming took off 5 bases at V and 3 bases at J, with 5 bases between the two ends. Germline V gives CDR1 MDHEN, CDR2 SYDVKM. The CDR3 is 11 residues long. The CDR3 loop reads CASSLYYEQYF. Here the CDR3 DNA reads TGTGCCAGCAGTCTTTACTACGAGCAGTACTTC.

This clone was picked up a small number of times. The chain recombines TRBV11-2 with TRBJ2-3; TRBD1 might be the D (5 bases). Germline V gives CDR1 SGHAT, CDR2 FQNNGV. V lost 8 bases and J 4 bases, leaving 19 bases between the germline ends. This CDR3 contains 15 residues. CDR3 amino acids: CASQLGPGLSDTQYF. DNA for the CDR3: TGTGCCAGCCAGCTTGGGCCAGGGCTCTCAGATACGCAGTATTTT.

This clone was counted many times. Relative to the germline gene, one junction end is altered; a read error may explain this. The chain carries TRBV7-2 and TRBJ2-7; a possible D gene is TRBD1 (5 bases). This CDR3 has 13 amino acids. Germline assignment: CDR1 SGHTA and CDR2 FQGNSA. In DNA, the CDR3 is TGTGCCAGCACCTTACTAAGGGGCAACGAGCAGTACTTC. Its protein is CASTLLRGNEQYF.

In its sample, this clone was seen many times. The chain is built from TRBV5-1 and TRBJ1-5, with D perhaps matching TRBD1 (5 bases). The CDR3 has 16 residues. Germline CDR1 is SGHRS and CDR2 is YFSETQ. Trimming cost V 3 bases and J 1 base, with 14 bases left between them. Here the CDR3 reads CASSWGLGGSNQPQHF. The DNA of the CDR3 is TGCGCCAGCAGCTGGGGACTAGGTGGGAGCAATCAGCCCCAGCATTTT. The whole variable domain, remainder taken from reference TRBV5-1 and TRBJ1-5, is KAGVTQTPRYLIKTRGQQVTLSCSPISGHRSVSWYQQTPGQGLQFLFEYFSETQRNKGNFPGRFSGRQFSNSRSEMNVSTLELGDSALYLCASSWGLGGSNQPQHFGDGTRLSIL.

This clone was seen a handful of times. The junction departs from germline at one end; a sequencing error may be responsible. The CDR3 nucleotides read TGTGCCATCAGTTCTAGCGGGGGGGATGAGACCCAGTACTTC. This translates into CAISSSGGDETQYF. The chain carries TRBV6-1 and TRBJ2-5; 12 positions agree with TRBD2. The length of the CDR3 is 14 residues. CDR1 is MNHNS and CDR2 is SASEGT in the germline V gene.

CDR3 sequence (DNA): TGTGCCAGTAGTCAGGTCTCTGCCTACGCTGAAGCTTTCTTT. This translates into CASSQVSAYAEAFF. V is TRBV19 and J is TRBJ1-1; D unclear. Deletions cut 5 bases from V and 6 bases from J, with 16 bases between. Germline V gene sequence: CDR1 LNHDA, CDR2 SQIVND (reference sequence). The CDR3 is made up of 14 amino acids.

This clone was detected only a few times. The chain is built from TRBV5-4 and TRBJ2-4, with TRBD1 matching 9 bases. The CDR3 totals 14 residues. CDR1 and CDR2 from the germline V gene are SGHNT and YYREEE (reference sequence). The junction had 6 bases not matched to a gene; V was cut back by 4 bases and J by 7 bases. Here the CDR3 reads CASSPQGAWNIQYF. DNA for the CDR3: TGTGCCAGCAGCCCACAGGGGGCTTGGAACATTCAGTACTTC.

This clone was recorded at least ten times. This chain connects TRBV14 to TRBJ1-2; TRBD1 aligns across 8 bases. This CDR3 is built from 15 residues. After removal of 5 bases from V and 4 bases from J, the junction contained 9 bases not matched to a gene. CDR1 is SGHDN and CDR2 is FVKESK in the germline V gene. The CDR3 is CASSARQGRSYGYTF. In DNA, the CDR3 is TGTGCCAGCAGCGCCCGACAGGGGCGAAGCTATGGCTACACCTTC.

The chain uses TRBV9 and TRBJ1-5; TRBD1 is a possible D gene (5 bases). Germline values: CDR1 SGDLS, CDR2 YYNGEE. V gave up 0 bases and J gave up 7 bases, with 11 bases separating them. The CDR3 contains 14 residues. CDR3 in amino acids: CASSVDAGRQPQHF. CDR3 DNA sequence: TGTGCCAGCAGCGTAGATGCAGGGAGGCAGCCCCAGCATTTT.

This clone showed up just a few times. The rearrangement links TRBV29-1 to TRBJ1-1; TRBD1 matches 9 bases. Germline CDR1 is SQVTM and CDR2 is ANQGSEA. Germline trimming cut 6 bases from V and 2 bases from J; bases unmatched to any gene: 7. This CDR3 contains 14 residues. The CDR3 coding sequence is TGCAGCGTAAGGGCGGGACAGGGAAACACTGAAGCTTTCTTT. This encodes CSVRAGQGNTEAFF.

The chain's CDR3 is CASSRTRDRGRSEQYF. The CDR3 DNA reads as TGTGCCAGCAGCCGAACAAGGGACAGGGGGCGCTCCGAGCAGTACTTC. The chain uses TRBV11-2 and TRBJ2-7, with TRBD1 matching 12 bases. Trimming removed 5 bases from V and 6 bases from J; junction bases left unmatched: 11. This CDR3 has 16 amino acids. CDR1 is SGHAT and CDR2 is FQNNGV in the germline V gene.

This clone was seen only a few times. This rearrangement joins TRBV11-2 to TRBJ2-6; TRBD1 agrees at 7 bases. The germline V gene encodes CDR1 SGHAT and CDR2 FQNNGV. V lost 4 bases and J lost 2; bases outside the gene matches: 2. This CDR3 is built from 15 residues. The CDR3 reads CASSSQGAGANVLTF. DNA of the CDR3: TGTGCCAGCAGCTCGCAGGGGGCTGGGGCCAACGTCCTGACTTTC. Complete variable domain (other parts from reference TRBV11-2 and TRBJ2-6): EAGVAQSPRYKIIEKRQSVAFWCNPISGHATLYWYQQILGQGPKLLIQFQNNGVVDDSQLPKDRFSAERLKGVDSTLKIQPAKLEDSAVYLCASSSQGAGANVLTFGAGSRLTVL.

The chain is built from TRBV2 and TRBJ2-5; 7 nucleotides match TRBD2. The CDR3 is 12 residues long. V shed 8 bases, J shed 7 bases, and the junction held 7 bases outside the gene matches. CDR1 and CDR2 (germline): SNHLY, FYNNEI. Here the CDR3 DNA reads TGTGCCAGCGGGGGGGGGAGCGGGACCCAGTACTTC. This translates into CASGGGSGTQYF. The full variable domain, its missing parts supplied by reference TRBV2 and TRBJ2-5, is EPEVTQTPSHQVTQMGQEVILRCVPISNHLYFYWYRQILGQKVEFLVSFYNNEISEKSEIFDDQFSVERPDGSNFTLKIRSTKLEDSAMYFCASGGGSGTQYFGPGTRLLVL.

This clone was seen at least ten times. The chain employs TRBV5-6 and TRBJ2-7; no firm D call. The germline gives CDR1 SGHDT, CDR2 YYEEEE. The CDR3 sequence is 12 residues long. Deletions cut 0 bases from V and 2 bases from J, with 3 bases between. CDR3 DNA sequence: TGTGCCAGCAGCTTGGACACCTACGAGCAGTACTTC. It translates to CASSLDTYEQYF. The full variable domain, rest sourced from reference TRBV5-6 and TRBJ2-7, is DAGVTQSPTHLIKTRGQQVTLRCSPKSGHDTVSWYQQALGQGPQFIFQYYEEEERQRGNFPDRFSGHQFPNYSSELNVNALLLGDSALYLCASSLDTYEQYFGPGTRLTVT.

The rearrangement joins TRBV7-8 to TRBJ2-7, with TRBD2 matching over 14 bases. The germline V gene has CDR1 SGHVS and CDR2 FQNEAQ. J gave up 5 bases and V 5 bases, and 8 bases lay outside the gene matches. This CDR3 contains 16 residues. CDR3 bases: TGTGCCAGCAGCCTACGACTAGCGGGGGGGCTGAACGAGCAGTACTTC. It translates to CASSLRLAGGLNEQYF.